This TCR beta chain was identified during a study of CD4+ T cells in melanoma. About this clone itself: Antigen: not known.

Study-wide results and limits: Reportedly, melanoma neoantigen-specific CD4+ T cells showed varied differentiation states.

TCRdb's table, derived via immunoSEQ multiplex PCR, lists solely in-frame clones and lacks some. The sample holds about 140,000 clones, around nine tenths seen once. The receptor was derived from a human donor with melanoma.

The CDR3 here is CSVSGAGPSEAFF. CDR3 nucleotides: TGCAGCGTATCAGGCGCGGGACCCTCTGAAGCTTTCTTT. The J gene is TRBJ1-1, the V gene TRBV29-1, with a weak D call TRBD1 (5 bases). Germline loops: CDR1 SQVTM, CDR2 ANQGSEA. CDR3 length: 13 residues. V lost 6 bases and J lost 6, with 17 bases in between.